This T cell receptor (beta chain) derives from a study of shared clonotypes between healthy human individuals. Genomic DNA (from each subset) was split evenly across several immunoSEQ plates. Input per replicate PCR of unsorted PBMC was 300 ng DNA, corresponding to roughly 30,000 T cell genomes. Unsorted PBMC DNA was run through sequencing on ten immunoSEQ deep assay plates. In the authors' methods: ImmunoSEQ supplied junction-only sequences lacking quality scores, so filtering was different. TCRdb keeps only in-frame clones here, not all; method: immunoSEQ multiplex PCR. Clone size and the V and J calls come from that table; the DNA yielded D and trimming. The table records approximately 460,000 clones, 60% to 80% of them present only once. J was trimmed by 5 bases and V by 7 bases; bases with no gene match: 11. There are 14 residues in the CDR3. Germline V gene lookup returns CDR1 MDHEN and CDR2 SYDVKM.

The material sequenced was PBMCs. The TCR comes from a woman in her forties in good health. Some clones in this sample may be carry-over from other donors' samples. V gene TRBV28 combines with J gene TRBJ2-7; 7 positions match TRBD2. The CDR3 region is CASKGAGVAHEQYF. For the CDR3, the DNA is TGTGCCAGCAAAGGGGCGGGAGTAGCCCACGAGCAGTACTTC.